This T cell receptor beta chain is drawn from a study of T cells in Graves' hyperthyroidism and ophthalmopathy. Amplification of TCR beta CDR3 regions was performed using RNA transcripts as template. HTBI primers drove first-round RT-PCR of the TCR CDR3. A single record per CDR3 protein comes from TCRdb applying MiXCR to the multiplex PCR reads. The profile shows approximately 510,000 distinct CDR3 sequences, 35% to 50% of them singletons. In germline, CDR1 is ENHRY, CDR2 SYGVKD. The CDR3 totals 13 residues. J gave up 2 bases and V 4 bases, and 1 base lay outside the gene matches. This chain links TRBV10-3 with TRBJ1-2; 7 nucleotides agree with TRBD1. The TCR sequence derives from an adult woman with Graves' disease, either hyperthyroidism or ophthalmopathy (not recorded which). The sequenced material came from peripheral blood or thyroid tissue (not recorded which). DNA of the CDR3: TGTGCCATCAGTGTACAGGGGAACTATGGCTACACCTTC. It encodes CAISVQGNYGYTF.